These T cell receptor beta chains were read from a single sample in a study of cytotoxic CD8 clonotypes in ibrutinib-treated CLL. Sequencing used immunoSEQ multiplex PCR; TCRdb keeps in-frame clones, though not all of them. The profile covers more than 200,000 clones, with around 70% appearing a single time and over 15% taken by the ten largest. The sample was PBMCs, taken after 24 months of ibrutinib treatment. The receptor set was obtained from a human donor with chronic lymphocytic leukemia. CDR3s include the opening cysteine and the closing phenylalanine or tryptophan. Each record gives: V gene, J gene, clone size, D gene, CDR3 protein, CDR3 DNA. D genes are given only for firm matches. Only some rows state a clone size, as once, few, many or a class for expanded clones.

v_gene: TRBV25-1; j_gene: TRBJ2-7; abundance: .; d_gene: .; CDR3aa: CASSGYYRDINLYEQYF; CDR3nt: TGTGCCAGCAGTGGGTATTACAGGGATATTAACCTCTACGAGCAGTACTTC
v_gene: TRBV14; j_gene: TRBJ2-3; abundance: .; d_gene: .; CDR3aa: CASSQALGGNTDTQYF; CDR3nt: TGTGCCAGCAGCCAAGCTCTCGGGGGCAACACAGATACGCAGTATTTT
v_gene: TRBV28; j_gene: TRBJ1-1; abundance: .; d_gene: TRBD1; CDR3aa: CASSLPRTGTTEAFF; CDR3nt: TGTGCCAGCAGTTTACCTAGGACAGGGACCACTGAAGCTTTCTTT
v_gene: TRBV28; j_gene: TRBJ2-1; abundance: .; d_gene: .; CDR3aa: CASSPQVEQFF; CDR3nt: TGTGCCAGCAGTCCCCAGGTTGAGCAGTTCTTC
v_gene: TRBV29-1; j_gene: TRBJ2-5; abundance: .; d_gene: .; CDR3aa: CSTKMGGTGVGETQYF; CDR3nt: TGCAGCACCAAGATGGGGGGCACAGGGGTCGGGGAGACCCAGTACTTC
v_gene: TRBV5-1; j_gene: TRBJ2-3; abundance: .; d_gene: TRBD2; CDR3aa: CASSGLAGEGTDTQYF; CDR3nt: TGCGCCAGCAGCGGACTAGCGGGAGAGGGCACAGATACGCAGTATTTT
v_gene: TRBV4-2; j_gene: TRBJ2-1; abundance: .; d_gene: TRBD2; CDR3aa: CASSPNPSRAGGPYNEQFF; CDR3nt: TGTGCCAGCAGCCCGAACCCCAGCCGGGCGGGAGGGCCCTACAATGAGCAGTTCTTC
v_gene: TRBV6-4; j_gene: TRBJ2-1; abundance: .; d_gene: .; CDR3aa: CASSELSGSYNEQFF; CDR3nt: TGTGCCAGCAGTGAGCTTAGCGGCTCCTACAATGAGCAGTTCTTC
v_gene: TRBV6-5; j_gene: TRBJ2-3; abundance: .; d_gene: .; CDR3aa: CASSYSSTDTQYF; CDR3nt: TGTGCCAGCAGTTACTCGAGCACAGATACGCAGTATTTT
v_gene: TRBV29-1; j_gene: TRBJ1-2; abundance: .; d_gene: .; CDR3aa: CSVHKDYGYTF; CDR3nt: TGCAGCGTTCACAAGGACTATGGCTACACCTTC
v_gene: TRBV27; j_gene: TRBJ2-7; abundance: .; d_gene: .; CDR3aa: CASRVGVVPGVPYEQYF; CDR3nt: TGTGCCAGCAGGGTGGGGGTGGTCCCCGGGGTACCCTACGAGCAGTACTTC
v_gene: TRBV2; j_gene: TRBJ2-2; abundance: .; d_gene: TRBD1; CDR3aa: CASTNQQGYGELFF; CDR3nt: TGTGCCAGCACCAACCAACAGGGGTACGGGGAGCTGTTTTTT
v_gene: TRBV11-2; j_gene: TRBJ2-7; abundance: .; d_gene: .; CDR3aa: CASSFTSFEQYF; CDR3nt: TGTGCCAGCAGCTTTACCTCTTTCGAGCAGTACTTC
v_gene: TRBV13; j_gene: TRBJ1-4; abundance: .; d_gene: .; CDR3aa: CASSLGGRRNEKLFF; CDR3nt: TGTGCCAGCAGCTTGGGGGGCCGGAGGAATGAAAAACTGTTTTTT
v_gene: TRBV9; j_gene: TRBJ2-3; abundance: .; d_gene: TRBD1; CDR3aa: CASSVDTGTGSDTQYF; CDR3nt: TGTGCCAGCAGCGTGGACACCGGGACAGGGTCAGATACGCAGTATTTT
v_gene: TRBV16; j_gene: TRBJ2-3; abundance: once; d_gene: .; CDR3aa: CASSQSAAGLSTDTQYF; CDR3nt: TGTGCCAGCAGCCAATCGGCGGCGGGCTTGAGCACAGATACGCAGTATTTT
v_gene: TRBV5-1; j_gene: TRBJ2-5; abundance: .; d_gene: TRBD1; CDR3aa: CASSHVTGSQETQYF; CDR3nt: TGCGCCAGCAGCCACGTGACAGGGAGCCAAGAGACCCAGTACTTC
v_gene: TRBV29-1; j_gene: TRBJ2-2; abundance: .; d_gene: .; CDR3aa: CSAAQGFAATGELFF; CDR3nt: TGCAGCGCTGCACAGGGTTTTGCCGCCACCGGGGAGCTGTTTTTT
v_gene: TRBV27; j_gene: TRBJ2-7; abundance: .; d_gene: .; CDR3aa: CASSTPTDYERQYF; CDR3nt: TGTGCCAGCAGTACCCCCACCGACTACGAGCGGCAGTACTTC
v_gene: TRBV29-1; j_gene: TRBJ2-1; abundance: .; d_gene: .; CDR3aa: CSVVGGAVLLGNEQFF; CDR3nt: TGCAGCGTTGTTGGGGGGGCTGTCTTACTCGGCAATGAGCAGTTCTTC
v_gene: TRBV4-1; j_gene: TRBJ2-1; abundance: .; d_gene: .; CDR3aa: CASSQEQRSSYNEQFF; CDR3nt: TGCGCCAGCAGCCAAGAGCAGCGATCCTCCTACAATGAGCAGTTCTTC
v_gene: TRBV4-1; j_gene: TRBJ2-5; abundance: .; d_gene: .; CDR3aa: CASSQDMGDQTQYF; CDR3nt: TGCGCCAGCAGCCAAGATATGGGGGATCAGACCCAGTACTTC
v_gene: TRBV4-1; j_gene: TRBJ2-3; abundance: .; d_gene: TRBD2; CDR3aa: CASSQTSVTDTQYF; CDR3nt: TGCGCCAGCAGCCAGACTAGCGTGACAGATACGCAGTATTTT
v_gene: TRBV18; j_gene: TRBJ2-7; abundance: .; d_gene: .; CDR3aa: CASSPTAKYEQYF; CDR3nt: TGTGCCAGCTCACCAACCGCTAAATACGAGCAGTACTTC
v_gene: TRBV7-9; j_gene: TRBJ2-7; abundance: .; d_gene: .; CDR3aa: CASSPDSYLYEQYF; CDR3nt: TGTGCCAGCAGCCCCGACTCATACTTATACGAGCAGTACTTC
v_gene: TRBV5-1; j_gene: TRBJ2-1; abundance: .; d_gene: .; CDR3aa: CASTGDLLGGDEQFF; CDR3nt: TGCGCCAGCACAGGAGATCTGCTCGGGGGCGATGAGCAGTTCTTC
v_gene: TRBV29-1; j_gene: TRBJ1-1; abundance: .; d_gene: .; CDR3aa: CSVEVWGAFPLAFF; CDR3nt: TGCAGCGTTGAAGTCTGGGGGGCCTTCCCGTTGGCTTTCTTT